A selection of T cell receptor beta chains follows, all from one sample in a study of T cells in Graves' hyperthyroidism and ophthalmopathy. TCRdb reprocessed the multiplex PCR reads with MiXCR, giving one entry per CDR3 protein. The sample has approximately 690,000 distinct CDR3 sequences, around 13% seen once. The specimen sequenced was blood. These receptors originate from a woman aged 45-60 years with Graves' ophthalmopathy. CDR3s include the opening cysteine and the closing phenylalanine or tryptophan. The order of the fields is D gene, J gene, clone size, V gene, CDR3 protein, CDR3 DNA. A D gene is named only where the DNA matches it firmly. Some rows mark clone size as missing; the rest say once, few, many or name a class of expanded clone.

D gene: .; J gene: TRBJ2-5; clone size: many; V gene: TRBV6-1; CDR3 protein: CASSEGVVGETQYF; CDR3 DNA: TGTGCCAGCAGTGAAGGAGTAGTCGGGGAGACCCAGTACTTC
D gene: .; J gene: TRBJ1-2; clone size: .; V gene: TRBV2; CDR3 protein: CASSEIQGRGYTF; CDR3 DNA: TGTGCCAGCAGTGAAATACAGGGTCGGGGCTACACCTTC
D gene: .; J gene: TRBJ2-3; clone size: many; V gene: TRBV28; CDR3 protein: CASSPPPGQPPSTDTQYF; CDR3 DNA: TGTGCCAGCAGTCCACCCCCCGGACAGCCGCCTAGCACAGATACGCAGTATTTT
D gene: TRBD2; J gene: TRBJ2-7; clone size: many; V gene: TRBV7-2; CDR3 protein: CASSYRSGTSGSEQYF; CDR3 DNA: TGTGCCAGCAGCTACAGGTCCGGGACTAGCGGTTCCGAGCAGTACTTC
D gene: TRBD2; J gene: TRBJ2-2; clone size: few; V gene: TRBV19; CDR3 protein: CASSPRTSATYTGELFF; CDR3 DNA: TGTGCCAGTAGTCCCCGGACTAGCGCGACATACACCGGGGAGCTGTTTTTT
D gene: .; J gene: TRBJ2-3; clone size: many; V gene: TRBV7-3; CDR3 protein: CASSLLAGVGDTQYF; CDR3 DNA: TGTGCCAGCAGCTTACTAGCTGGAGTTGGAGATACGCAGTATTTT
D gene: TRBD2; J gene: TRBJ2-5; clone size: many; V gene: TRBV6-1; CDR3 protein: CASSRTSGIGETQYF; CDR3 DNA: TGTGCCAGCAGTAGGACTAGCGGGATTGGGGAGACCCAGTACTTC
D gene: TRBD2; J gene: TRBJ2-3; clone size: many; V gene: TRBV28; CDR3 protein: CASRGEGTTDTQYF; CDR3 DNA: TGTGCCAGCAGGGGGGAGGGGACCACAGATACGCAGTATTTT
D gene: .; J gene: TRBJ1-2; clone size: .; V gene: TRBV10-3; CDR3 protein: CAISEGGGYTF; CDR3 DNA: TGTGCCATCAGTGAGGGGGGAGGCTACACCTTC
D gene: .; J gene: TRBJ1-2; clone size: few; V gene: TRBV7-9; CDR3 protein: CASSLFRDYGYTF; CDR3 DNA: TGTGCCAGCAGCTTATTCCGGGACTATGGCTACACCTTC
D gene: .; J gene: TRBJ2-7; clone size: .; V gene: TRBV11-1; CDR3 protein: CASSLLIMVVIYEQYF; CDR3 DNA: TGTGCCAGCAGCTTATTGATAATGGTAGTTATCTACGAGCAGTACTTC
D gene: TRBD2; J gene: TRBJ2-1; clone size: few; V gene: TRBV5-1; CDR3 protein: CASSSGLALVNEQFF; CDR3 DNA: TGCGCCAGCAGCTCGGGACTAGCCCTCGTCAATGAGCAGTTCTTC
D gene: TRBD2; J gene: TRBJ2-7; clone size: .; V gene: TRBV5-4; CDR3 protein: CASSRPGLAGYSSYEQYF; CDR3 DNA: TGTGCCAGCAGTAGACCGGGTCTAGCGGGTTATTCCTCCTACGAGCAGTACTTC
D gene: .; J gene: TRBJ1-5; clone size: many; V gene: TRBV3-1; CDR3 protein: CASSGGGLVPQHF; CDR3 DNA: TGTGCCAGCAGCGGTGGAGGGTTAGTGCCCCAGCATTTT
D gene: .; J gene: TRBJ1-1; clone size: many; V gene: TRBV12-3/TRBV12-4; CDR3 protein: CASSPARVGAFF; CDR3 DNA: TGTGCCAGCAGCCCTGCCCGGGTGGGAGCTTTCTTT
D gene: TRBD1; J gene: TRBJ2-1; clone size: .; V gene: TRBV12-3/TRBV12-4; CDR3 protein: CASSLSTGVYNEQFF; CDR3 DNA: TGTGCCAGCAGTTTAAGCACAGGGGTCTACAATGAGCAGTTCTTC
D gene: TRBD1; J gene: TRBJ2-1; clone size: few; V gene: TRBV30; CDR3 protein: CAWVGTDGTYYNEQFF; CDR3 DNA: TGTGCCTGGGTGGGGACAGACGGTACTTACTACAATGAGCAGTTCTTC
D gene: TRBD1; J gene: TRBJ2-7; clone size: many; V gene: TRBV12-3/TRBV12-4; CDR3 protein: CASSLNPGGIKTYEQYF; CDR3 DNA: TGTGCCAGCAGTTTAAATCCAGGGGGCATAAAAACTTACGAGCAGTACTTC
D gene: .; J gene: TRBJ1-1; clone size: few; V gene: TRBV6-1; CDR3 protein: CASSGGLGDLNTEAFF; CDR3 DNA: TGTGCCAGCAGTGGGGGGCTTGGGGACCTAAACACTGAAGCTTTCTTT
D gene: TRBD2; J gene: TRBJ2-7; clone size: many; V gene: TRBV30; CDR3 protein: CAWSESSGSYEQYF; CDR3 DNA: TGTGCCTGGAGTGAGAGTAGCGGGAGTTACGAGCAGTACTTC
D gene: TRBD2; J gene: TRBJ2-5; clone size: many; V gene: TRBV28; CDR3 protein: CASSLLAGGETQYF; CDR3 DNA: TGTGCCAGCAGTTTACTAGCGGGAGGCGAGACCCAGTACTTC
D gene: TRBD2; J gene: TRBJ2-7; clone size: .; V gene: TRBV6-1; CDR3 protein: CASYPPGRGEQYF; CDR3 DNA: TGTGCCAGTTACCCTCCCGGGAGGGGCGAGCAGTACTTC
D gene: .; J gene: TRBJ1-1; clone size: few; V gene: TRBV7-9; CDR3 protein: CASRIGQTEYTEAFF; CDR3 DNA: TGTGCCAGCAGGATCGGGCAGACGGAATACACTGAAGCTTTCTTT
D gene: TRBD1; J gene: TRBJ1-2; clone size: .; V gene: TRBV4-3; CDR3 protein: CASSQVGETGGVKRYTF; CDR3 DNA: TGCGCCAGCAGCCAAGTCGGAGAGACAGGGGGTGTAAAACGCTACACCTTC
D gene: .; J gene: TRBJ2-3; clone size: .; V gene: TRBV15; CDR3 protein: CATSPRGRTDTQYF; CDR3 DNA: TGTGCCACCAGCCCAAGGGGCCGCACAGATACGCAGTATTTT
D gene: .; J gene: TRBJ1-2; clone size: few; V gene: TRBV12-3/TRBV12-4; CDR3 protein: CASSLSLQGDGYTF; CDR3 DNA: TGTGCCAGCAGCCTAAGTCTACAGGGCGACGGCTACACCTTC
D gene: .; J gene: TRBJ1-1; clone size: many; V gene: TRBV4-3; CDR3 protein: CASSQDGAGGTDEAFF; CDR3 DNA: TGCGCCAGCAGCCAAGATGGGGCCGGAGGCACGGACGAAGCTTTCTTT
D gene: .; J gene: TRBJ1-5; clone size: many; V gene: TRBV4-3; CDR3 protein: CASSQAQQSNQPQHF; CDR3 DNA: TGCGCCAGCAGCCAAGCGCAACAGAGCAATCAGCCCCAGCATTTT
D gene: .; J gene: TRBJ1-1; clone size: many; V gene: TRBV2; CDR3 protein: CASRVENTEAFF; CDR3 DNA: TGTGCCAGCAGGGTGGAAAACACTGAAGCTTTCTTT
D gene: TRBD2; J gene: TRBJ2-7; clone size: many; V gene: TRBV20-1; CDR3 protein: CSAREPLAGAYEQYF; CDR3 DNA: TGCAGTGCTAGAGAGCCCCTAGCGGGAGCCTACGAGCAGTACTTC
D gene: TRBD1; J gene: TRBJ1-1; clone size: .; V gene: TRBV6-1; CDR3 protein: CASTRTGFTEAFF; CDR3 DNA: TGTGCCAGCACCCGGACAGGGTTCACTGAAGCTTTCTTT
D gene: .; J gene: TRBJ2-3; clone size: many; V gene: TRBV3-1; CDR3 protein: CASRAGTANTDTQYF; CDR3 DNA: TGTGCCAGCAGGGCCGGGACGGCGAACACAGATACGCAGTATTTT
D gene: .; J gene: TRBJ2-1; clone size: few; V gene: TRBV24-1; CDR3 protein: CARPAGEKYNEQFF; CDR3 DNA: TGTGCCAGGCCAGCGGGTGAAAAGTACAATGAGCAGTTCTTC
D gene: TRBD2; J gene: TRBJ2-7; clone size: .; V gene: TRBV5-1; CDR3 protein: CASTPGTSGYEQYF; CDR3 DNA: TGCGCCAGCACCCCCGGGACTAGCGGATACGAGCAGTACTTC
D gene: .; J gene: TRBJ1-6; clone size: few; V gene: TRBV27; CDR3 protein: CASSRQGQYNSPLHF; CDR3 DNA: TGTGCCAGCAGCCGCCAGGGACAATATAATTCACCCCTCCACTTT
D gene: TRBD1; J gene: TRBJ1-1; clone size: many; V gene: TRBV2; CDR3 protein: CASRWTGRSTEAFF; CDR3 DNA: TGTGCCAGCAGATGGACAGGGAGGTCCACTGAAGCTTTCTTT
D gene: TRBD2; J gene: TRBJ2-1; clone size: .; V gene: TRBV4-2; CDR3 protein: CASSQVSLAGVNEQFF; CDR3 DNA: TGTGCCAGCAGCCAAGTTTCACTAGCGGGAGTCAATGAGCAGTTCTTC
D gene: TRBD1; J gene: TRBJ2-3; clone size: .; V gene: TRBV30; CDR3 protein: CACSGDSSTDTQYF; CDR3 DNA: TGTGCCTGCTCCGGGGACAGTAGCACAGATACGCAGTATTTT
D gene: .; J gene: TRBJ1-5; clone size: .; V gene: TRBV5-1; CDR3 protein: CASSQQGVEQPQHF; CDR3 DNA: TGTGCCAGCAGCCAACAGGGAGTCGAACAGCCCCAGCATTTT
D gene: .; J gene: TRBJ2-2; clone size: many; V gene: TRBV7-9; CDR3 protein: CASSRSTTGELFF; CDR3 DNA: TGTGCCAGCAGTCGATCAACAACCGGGGAGCTGTTTTTT
D gene: .; J gene: TRBJ1-5; clone size: few; V gene: TRBV4-3; CDR3 protein: CASSQEPQGNQPQHF; CDR3 DNA: TGCGCCAGCAGCCAAGAACCGCAGGGCAATCAGCCCCAGCATTTT
D gene: .; J gene: TRBJ1-1; clone size: many; V gene: TRBV30; CDR3 protein: CAWTVNTEAFF; CDR3 DNA: TGTGCCTGGACTGTGAACACTGAAGCTTTCTTT
D gene: .; J gene: TRBJ1-2; clone size: many; V gene: TRBV2; CDR3 protein: CASSDVAGTHYGYTF; CDR3 DNA: TGTGCCAGCAGTGATGTCGCAGGCACCCACTATGGCTACACCTTC
D gene: TRBD2; J gene: TRBJ2-7; clone size: many; V gene: TRBV10-3; CDR3 protein: CAISLREQREGIEQYF; CDR3 DNA: TGTGCCATCAGTCTACGGGAACAGCGGGAGGGGATCGAGCAGTACTTC
D gene: .; J gene: TRBJ2-5; clone size: few; V gene: TRBV13; CDR3 protein: CASSLVRETQETQYF; CDR3 DNA: TGTGCCAGCAGCTTAGTTCGCGAAACCCAAGAGACCCAGTACTTC
D gene: .; J gene: TRBJ2-1; clone size: many; V gene: TRBV6-2/TRBV6-3; CDR3 protein: CASRPGQNKQFF; CDR3 DNA: TGTGCCAGCAGACCCGGACAGAACAAGCAGTTCTTC
D gene: .; J gene: TRBJ2-5; clone size: many; V gene: TRBV27; CDR3 protein: CASSLTGSQVETQYF; CDR3 DNA: TGTGCCAGCAGTCTCACCGGGTCCCAGGTCGAGACCCAGTACTTC
D gene: TRBD2; J gene: TRBJ2-1; clone size: many; V gene: TRBV14; CDR3 protein: CASSQPKAGVDNEQFF; CDR3 DNA: TGTGCCAGCAGCCAGCCCAAGGCGGGAGTAGACAATGAGCAGTTCTTC
D gene: .; J gene: TRBJ2-5; clone size: many; V gene: TRBV28; CDR3 protein: CASSRGQVQETQYF; CDR3 DNA: TGTGCCAGCAGTCGGGGCCAGGTTCAAGAGACCCAGTACTTC
D gene: TRBD1; J gene: TRBJ1-1; clone size: few; V gene: TRBV18; CDR3 protein: CASSPSRDRGTEAFF; CDR3 DNA: TGTGCCAGCTCACCATCCCGAGACAGGGGGACTGAAGCTTTCTTT
D gene: .; J gene: TRBJ1-6; clone size: many; V gene: TRBV12-5; CDR3 protein: CASGSLSSSPLHF; CDR3 DNA: TGTGCTAGTGGAAGTTTGTCGAGTTCACCCCTCCACTTT
D gene: TRBD2; J gene: TRBJ2-7; clone size: .; V gene: TRBV4-1; CDR3 protein: CASSQRVRLAGYEQYF; CDR3 DNA: TGCGCCAGCAGCCAACGCGTTCGACTAGCGGGCTACGAGCAGTACTTC